This T cell receptor (beta chain) is drawn from a study of regulatory T cells in long-lasting Graves disease. Study conclusions and caveats: Persistent disease preferred TRBV28, TRBJ1-2 and TRBJ2-5.

The sample's time point: newly diagnosed GD, antithyroid drugs for less than 3 months. Extracted RNA from PBMCs served as the source of the TCR library. Both iRepertoire HTBI primers and Arm-PCR of CDR3 regions were used to build the TCR beta libraries. One entry per CDR3 protein results from TCRdb running MiXCR on the multiplex PCR reads. The repertoire holds 560,000 or so distinct CDR3 sequences, 16% seen once, with around 12% in the top ten. With regard to this clonotype: The antigen is undetermined.

The germline V gene has CDR1 LNHDA and CDR2 SQIVND (reference sequence). J gave up 3 bases and V 5 bases, and 8 bases lay outside the gene matches. This CDR3 contains 16 residues. These data also featured in a second study, about T cells in Graves' hyperthyroidism and ophthalmopathy. From that report: Hyperthyroidism of Graves' type that showed no ophthalmopathy progression within 18 months was stable. During a first-round RT-PCR of the TCR CDR3, the HTBI primer set was used. Stable hyperthyroidism and ophthalmopathy were separated using 13 V-J signatures.

The V gene is TRBV19, the J gene TRBJ2-1; TRBD2 matches 9 bases. The sequenced sample was peripheral blood mononuclear cells (PBMCs), obtained at new diagnosis, from a patient treated with antithyroid drugs. This receptor was identified in a man in his late teens or twenties with Graves disease. CDR3 bases: TGTGCCAGTAGTCTCTCTAGCGGGACGGGCTACAATGAGCAGTTCTTC. It specifies CASSLSSGTGYNEQFF.